One sample yielded the 12 T cell receptor beta chains listed below, sequenced in a study of graft-versus-host responses after intestinal transplantation. The assay was immunoSEQ multiplex PCR, and TCRdb's table has in-frame clones only and misses some. The repertoire consists of 99,000 or so clones, with about 88% occurring once and the leading ten covering roughly 1%. These receptors are not linked to any known antigen. Source: unstimulated CD4+ T cells sorted from spleen or lymph node cells, taken before intestinal transplant. The receptors come from a human donor who received an intestinal transplant.

In DNA, the CDR3 is TGTGCCAGCAGCCACCAAGAGACCCAGTACTTC. Translated: CASSHQETQYF. This rearrangement joins TRBV27 to TRBJ2-5; D call uncertain. The length of the CDR3 is 11 residues. Trimming stripped 6 bases from V and 0 bases from J, with 2 bases between. Germline values: CDR1 MNHEY, CDR2 SMNVEV (reference sequence).

A single count supports this clone. This chain uses TRBV15 with TRBJ1-6, with no clear D. The CDR3 runs 16 residues. Trimming removed 0 bases at V and 0 bases at J, with 6 bases between. Per the germline V gene, CDR1 is LNHNV and CDR2 is YYDKDF (reference sequence). The CDR3 DNA reads TGTGCCACCAGCAGAGAAGGTAGCTCCTATAATTCACCCCTCCACTTT. Its translation is CATSREGSSYNSPLHF.

The J gene is TRBJ2-3, the V gene TRBV18; D not certain. The CDR3 contains 15 residues. The V end lost 3 bases, the J end lost 0 bases, and 10 bases lay between the germline ends. Germline CDR1 KGHSH, CDR2 LQKENI. Here the CDR3 reads CASSPLMSSTDTQYF. For the CDR3, the DNA is TGTGCCAGCTCACCTCTCATGTCTAGCACAGATACGCAGTATTTT.

The chain recombines TRBV6-6 with TRBJ2-7; D is uncertain. CDR3 size: 12 residues. Looked up from germline, CDR1 is MNHNY and CDR2 is SVGAGI (reference sequence). With 8 bases removed from V and 2 bases from J, the gap between germline ends came to 10 bases. The CDR3 sequence is CASGMGTYEQYF. The CDR3 nucleotides read TGTGCCAGCGGAATGGGAACCTACGAGCAGTACTTC.

The V and J genes are TRBV5-1 and TRBJ2-1; no reliable D call. CDR3 length equals 19 residues. Trimming stripped 0 bases from V and 0 bases from J, with 19 bases between. Germline V gives CDR1 SGHRS, CDR2 YFSETQ. The CDR3 DNA follows: TGCGCCAGCAGCTTGGATCCTAGACCCCCCGCCAGCTCCTACAATGAGCAGTTCTTC. Translation: CASSLDPRPPASSYNEQFF.

The CDR3 DNA reads as TGTGCCAGCAGCCCGAGTCTCAGCGGCAATGAGCAGTTCTTC. It codes for CASSPSLSGNEQFF. The chain combines TRBV7-7 with TRBJ2-1; a possible D gene is TRBD2 (5 bases). Germline V gene sequence: CDR1 SSHAT, CDR2 FNYEAQ (reference sequence). The germline V and J ends were trimmed by 5 bases and 6 bases, with 14 bases remaining between them. This CDR3 is 14 amino acids long.

The rearrangement uses TRBV9 and TRBJ2-7, with 7 bases lining up with TRBD1. Germline CDR1 and CDR2: SGDLS and YYNGEE. The CDR3 is 14 residues long. V shed 3 bases and J 4 bases; nucleotides not matched to a gene: 7. The chain's CDR3 is CASSATGMSYEQYF. The CDR3 bases are TGTGCCAGCAGCGCGACAGGGATGTCATACGAGCAGTACTTC.

This chain's CDR3 is CASSASGRAYNEQFF. The CDR3 nucleotides read TGTGCCAGCAGCGCTAGCGGGAGGGCCTACAATGAGCAGTTCTTC. V gene TRBV7-3 combines with J gene TRBJ2-1, with TRBD2 matching over 12 bases. Unmatched junction bases numbered 1, after V lost 5 bases and J lost 2 bases. Per germline, CDR1 SGHTA and CDR2 FQGTGA. The CDR3 has 15 residues.

V usage is TRBV7-3 and J usage is TRBJ1-5, with 9 bases fitting TRBD1. CDR1 and CDR2 (germline): SGHTA, FQGTGA. After removal of 5 bases from V and 9 bases from J, the junction contained 17 bases not matched to a gene. The CDR3 is 17 residues long. The CDR3 reads CASSANRTGEGDRPQHF. The CDR3 nucleotides read TGTGCCAGCAGCGCGAACAGGACAGGGGAGGGAGATCGGCCCCAGCATTTT.

The chain joins TRBV4-2 to TRBJ2-3; weak D call: TRBD2 (6 bases). V was pared by 5 bases and J by 2 bases, with 14 bases between. The CDR3 extends over 15 amino acids. Germline values: CDR1 LGHNA, CDR2 YNFKEQ. The CDR3 protein is CASSGGRRNTDTQYF. CDR3 DNA: TGTGCCAGCAGCGGGGGGAGACGGAACACAGATACGCAGTATTTT.

This clone is a singleton in its sample. This chain links TRBV11-3 with TRBJ2-7; D unresolved. The CDR3 spans 12 residues. Germline CDR1 and CDR2: SGHNT and YENEEA. Trimming stripped 1 base from V and 7 bases from J, with 8 bases between. This CDR3 reads CASSLGGEEQYF. CDR3 DNA sequence: TGTGCCAGCAGCTTAGGGGGTGAGGAGCAGTACTTC.

V usage is TRBV9 and J usage is TRBJ2-2; 7 bases are shared with TRBD2. The CDR3 has 15 amino acids. CDR1 is SGDLS, CDR2 YYNGEE, per germline. The V gene end was trimmed by 1 base and the J gene end by 7 bases; junction bases not matched to a gene: 7. The CDR3 loop is CASSVTRTSSGELFF. Here the CDR3 DNA reads TGTGCCAGCAGCGTAACTAGGACTAGTAGCGGGGAGCTGTTTTTT. Together with reference TRBV9 and TRBJ2-2, the CDR3 gives the full variable domain: DSGVTQTPKHLITATGQRVTLRCSPRSGDLSVYWYQQSLDQGLQFLIQYYNGEERAKGNILERFSAQQFPDLHSELNLSSLELGDSALYFCASSVTRTSSGELFFGEGSRLTVL.